This T cell receptor (beta chain) was sequenced for a study of vaccination effects on CD4 cells after COVID-19. Study summary: Participants each got two BNT162b2 or mRNA-1273 vaccine doses.

Measured with immunoSEQ multiplex PCR; TCRdb has only the in-frame clones, and not every one. Of approximately 23,000 clones listed, 60% to 80% are singletons. Antigen-specific CD4+ T cells expanded by the ViraFEST assay with viral peptide pools were then sequenced. Following a roughly ten-day culture, CD4+ T cells were purified. Having tested negative for nucleocapsid antibodies, the vaccine recipients showed no prior SARS-CoV-2 infection. A few million PBMC were seeded per well and grown in the presence of about 9.6 IU/ml IL-2 and around 9 ug/ml peptides. A half-medium replacement with IL-2 medium was carried out on days 3 and 7. J was trimmed by 5 bases and V by 4 bases; bases with no gene match: 4. The germline V gene encodes CDR1 SGHDT and CDR2 YYEEEE. The CDR3 runs 13 residues. As to this clone: Its antigen is currently unknown.

This TCR was recovered from a human donor who received a COVID-19 vaccine. The sequenced sample was CD4+ T cells from PBMCs cultured with HCoV-NL63 spike peptides, obtained before COVID-19 vaccination. The V gene is TRBV5-6, the J gene TRBJ1-2; 8 bases are a match to TRBD1. Here the CDR3 DNA reads TGTGCCAGCAGCCCCGGACAGGGTTATGGCTACACCTTC. Its protein is CASSPGQGYGYTF.